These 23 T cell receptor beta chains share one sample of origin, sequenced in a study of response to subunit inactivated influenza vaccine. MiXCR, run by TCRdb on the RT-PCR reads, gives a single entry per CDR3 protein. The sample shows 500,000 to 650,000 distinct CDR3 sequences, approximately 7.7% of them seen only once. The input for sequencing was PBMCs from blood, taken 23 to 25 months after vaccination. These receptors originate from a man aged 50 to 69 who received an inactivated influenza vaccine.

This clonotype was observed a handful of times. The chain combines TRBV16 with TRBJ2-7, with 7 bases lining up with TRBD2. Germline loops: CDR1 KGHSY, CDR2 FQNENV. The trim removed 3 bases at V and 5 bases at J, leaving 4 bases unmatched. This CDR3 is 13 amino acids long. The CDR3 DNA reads TGTGCCAGCAGCCAGCCAGGGACTAACGAGCAGTACTTC. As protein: CASSQPGTNEQYF.

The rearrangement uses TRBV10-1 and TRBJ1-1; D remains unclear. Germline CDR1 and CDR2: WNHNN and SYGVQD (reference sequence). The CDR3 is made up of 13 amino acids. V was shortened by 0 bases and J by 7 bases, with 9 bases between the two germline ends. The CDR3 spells CASSESYAGEAFF. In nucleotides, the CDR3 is TGCGCCAGCAGTGAGTCGTATGCGGGTGAAGCTTTCTTT.

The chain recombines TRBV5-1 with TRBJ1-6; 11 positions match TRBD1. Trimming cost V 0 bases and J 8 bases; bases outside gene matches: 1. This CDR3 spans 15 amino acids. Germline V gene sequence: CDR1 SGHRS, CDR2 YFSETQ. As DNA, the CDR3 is TGCGCCAGCAGCTTGGAGGGACAGGGGGATTCACCCCTCCACTTT. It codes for CASSLEGQGDSPLHF.

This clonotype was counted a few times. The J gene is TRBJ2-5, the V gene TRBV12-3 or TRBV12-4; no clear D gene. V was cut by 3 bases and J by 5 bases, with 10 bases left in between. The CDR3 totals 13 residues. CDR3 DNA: TGTGCCAGCAGTTTTTCCGCGGAGGAGACCCAGTACTTC. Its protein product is CASSFSAEETQYF.

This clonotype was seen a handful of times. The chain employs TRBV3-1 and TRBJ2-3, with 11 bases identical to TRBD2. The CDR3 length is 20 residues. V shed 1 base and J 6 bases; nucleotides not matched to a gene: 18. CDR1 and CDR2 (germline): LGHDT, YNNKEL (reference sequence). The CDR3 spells CASSQVGLAEKTTHIDTQYF. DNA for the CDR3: TGTGCCAGCAGCCAAGTGGGACTAGCGGAGAAAACTACCCACATTGATACGCAGTATTTT.

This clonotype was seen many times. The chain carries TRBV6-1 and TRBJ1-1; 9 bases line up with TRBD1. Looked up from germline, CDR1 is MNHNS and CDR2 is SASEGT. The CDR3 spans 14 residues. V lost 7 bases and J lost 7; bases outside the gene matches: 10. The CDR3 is CASTRTGDRLEAFF. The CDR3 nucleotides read TGTGCCAGCACTAGGACAGGGGATCGTCTTGAAGCTTTCTTT.

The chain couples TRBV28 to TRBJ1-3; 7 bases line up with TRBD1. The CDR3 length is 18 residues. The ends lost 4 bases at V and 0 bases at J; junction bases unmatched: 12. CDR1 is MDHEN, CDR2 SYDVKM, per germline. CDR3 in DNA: TGTGCCAGCAGTTCAACACGCGGACAGGAATACTCTGGAAACACCATATATTTT. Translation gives CASSSTRGQEYSGNTIYF.

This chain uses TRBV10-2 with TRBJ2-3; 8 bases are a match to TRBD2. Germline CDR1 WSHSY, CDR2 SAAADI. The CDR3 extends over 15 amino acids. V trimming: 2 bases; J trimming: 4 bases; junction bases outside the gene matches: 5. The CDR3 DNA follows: TGCGCCAGCAGTGAGCCGACTAGCGCGGCAGATACGCAGTATTTT. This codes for CASSEPTSAADTQYF.

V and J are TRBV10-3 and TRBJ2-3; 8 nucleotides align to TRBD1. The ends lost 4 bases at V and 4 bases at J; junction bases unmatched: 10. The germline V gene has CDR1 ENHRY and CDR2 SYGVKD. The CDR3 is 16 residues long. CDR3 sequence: CAISGGTGPSPDTQYF. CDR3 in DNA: TGTGCCATCAGTGGGGGGACAGGTCCGTCCCCAGATACGCAGTATTTT.

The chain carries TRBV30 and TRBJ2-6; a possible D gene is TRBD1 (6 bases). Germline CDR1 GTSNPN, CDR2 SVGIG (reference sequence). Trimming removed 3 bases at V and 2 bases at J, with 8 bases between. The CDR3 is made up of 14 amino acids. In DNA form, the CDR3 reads TGTGCCTGGAGCAGGGGCGCTGGGGCCAACGTCCTGACTTTC. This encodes CAWSRGAGANVLTF.

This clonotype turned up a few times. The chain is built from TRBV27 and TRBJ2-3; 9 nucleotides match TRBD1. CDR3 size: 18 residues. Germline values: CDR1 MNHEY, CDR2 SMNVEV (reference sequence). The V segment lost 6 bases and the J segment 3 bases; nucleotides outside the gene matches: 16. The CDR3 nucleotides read TGTGCCAGCAGCGACTCGCCCCCGGGACAGGGTGTTACAGATACGCAGTATTTT. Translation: CASSDSPPGQGVTDTQYF.

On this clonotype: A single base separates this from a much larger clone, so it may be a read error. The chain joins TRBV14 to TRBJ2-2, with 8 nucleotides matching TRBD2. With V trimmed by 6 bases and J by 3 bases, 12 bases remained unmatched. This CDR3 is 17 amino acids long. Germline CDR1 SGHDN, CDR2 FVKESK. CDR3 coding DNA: TGTGCCAGCAGGCCCGTTAGGCAGCGGGAGTACACCGGGGAGCTGTTTTTT. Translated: CASRPVRQREYTGELFF.

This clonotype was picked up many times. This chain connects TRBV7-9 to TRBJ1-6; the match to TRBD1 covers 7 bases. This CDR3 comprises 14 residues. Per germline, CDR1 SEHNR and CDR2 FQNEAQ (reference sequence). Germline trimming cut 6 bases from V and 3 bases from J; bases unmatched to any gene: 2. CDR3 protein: CASRTGNYNSPLHF. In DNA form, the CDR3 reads TGTGCCAGCAGGACAGGGAACTATAATTCACCCCTCCACTTT.

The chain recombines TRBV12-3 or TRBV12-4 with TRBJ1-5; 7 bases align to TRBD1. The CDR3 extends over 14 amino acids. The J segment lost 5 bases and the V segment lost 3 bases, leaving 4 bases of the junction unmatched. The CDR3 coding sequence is TGTGCCAGCAGTTTGGACAGGTTCGATCAGCCCCAGCATTTT. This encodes CASSLDRFDQPQHF.

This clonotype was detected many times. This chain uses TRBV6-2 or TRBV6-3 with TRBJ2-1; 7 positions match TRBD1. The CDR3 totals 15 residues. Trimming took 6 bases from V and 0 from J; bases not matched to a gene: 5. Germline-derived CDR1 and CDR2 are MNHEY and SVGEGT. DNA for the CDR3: TGTGCCAGCAGAAGGGACAGATTCTCCTACAATGAGCAGTTCTTC. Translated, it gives CASRRDRFSYNEQFF.

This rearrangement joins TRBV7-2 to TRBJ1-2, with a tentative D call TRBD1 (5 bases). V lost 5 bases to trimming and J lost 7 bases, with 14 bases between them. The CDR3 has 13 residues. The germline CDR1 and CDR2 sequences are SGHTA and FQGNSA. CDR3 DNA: TGTGCCAGCAGCCCCGGGACCGGCCGTGGCTACACCTTC. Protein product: CASSPGTGRGYTF.

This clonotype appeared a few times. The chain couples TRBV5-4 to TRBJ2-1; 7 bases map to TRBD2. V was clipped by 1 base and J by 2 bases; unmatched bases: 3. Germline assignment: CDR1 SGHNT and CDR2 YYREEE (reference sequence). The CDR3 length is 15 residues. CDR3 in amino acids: CASSLRTRAYNEQFF. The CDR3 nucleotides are TGTGCCAGCAGCTTGCGGACTAGAGCCTACAATGAGCAGTTCTTC.

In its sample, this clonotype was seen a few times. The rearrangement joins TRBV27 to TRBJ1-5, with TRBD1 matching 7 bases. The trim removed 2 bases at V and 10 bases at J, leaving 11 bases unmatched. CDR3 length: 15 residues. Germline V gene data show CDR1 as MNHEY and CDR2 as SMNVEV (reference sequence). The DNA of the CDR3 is TGTGCCAGCAGTTTAACCGGGACAGTCCTGCTCCCCCAGCATTTT. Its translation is CASSLTGTVLLPQHF.

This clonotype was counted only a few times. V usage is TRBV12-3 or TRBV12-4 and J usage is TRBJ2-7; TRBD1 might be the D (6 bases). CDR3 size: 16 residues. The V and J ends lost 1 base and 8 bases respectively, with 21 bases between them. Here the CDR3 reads CASSLGSDRIRRQQYF. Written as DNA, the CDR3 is TGTGCCAGCAGTTTAGGGTCGGACAGAATCCGAAGGCAGCAGTACTTC.

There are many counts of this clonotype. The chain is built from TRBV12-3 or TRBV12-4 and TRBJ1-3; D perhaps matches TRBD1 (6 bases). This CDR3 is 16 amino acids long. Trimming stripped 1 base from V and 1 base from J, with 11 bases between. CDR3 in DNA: TGTGCCAGCAGTTTAGAGGCTACAGGGTCTGGAAACACCATATATTTT. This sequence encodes CASSLEATGSGNTIYF.

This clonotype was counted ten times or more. CDR3 sequence: CASSQVLQGAYEQYF. The CDR3 nucleotides read TGCGCCAGCAGCCAAGTCTTGCAGGGGGCCTACGAGCAGTACTTC. This chain joins TRBV4-3 and TRBJ2-7, with TRBD1 identical over 7 bases. Losses at the gene ends were 1 base for V and 2 bases for J; bases not matched to a gene: 5. The germline V gene has CDR1 LGHNA and CDR2 YSLEER. The CDR3 sequence is 15 residues long.

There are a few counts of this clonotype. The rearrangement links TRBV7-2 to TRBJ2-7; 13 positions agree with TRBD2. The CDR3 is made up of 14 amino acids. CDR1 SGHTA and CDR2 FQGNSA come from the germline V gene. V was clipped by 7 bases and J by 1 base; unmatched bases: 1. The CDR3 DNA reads TGTGCCAGCAAGGGACTAGCGGGGTCCTACGAGCAGTACTTC. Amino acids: CASKGLAGSYEQYF.

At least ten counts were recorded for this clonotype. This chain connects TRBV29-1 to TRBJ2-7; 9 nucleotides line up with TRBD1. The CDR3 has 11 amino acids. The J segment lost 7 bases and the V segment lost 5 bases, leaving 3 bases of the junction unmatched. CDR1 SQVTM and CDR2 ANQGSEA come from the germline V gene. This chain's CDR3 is CSVQGTGEQYF. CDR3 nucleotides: TGCAGCGTTCAGGGGACAGGGGAGCAGTACTTC.